This TCR beta chain was documented in a study of blood T cells in healthy people across ages. The CDR3 sequence is 14 residues long. V shed 0 bases and J shed 0 bases, with 8 bases lying between them. Germline values: CDR1 GTSNPN, CDR2 SVGIG (reference sequence). The use of a sample-barcoded 5' primer and a J-beta primer mix characterized a second PCR of roughly 7 to 11 cycles. Via MiXCR, TCRdb re-called the 5' RACE reads, giving one row per CDR3 protein. The repertoire includes approximately 800,000 distinct CDR3 sequences, 62% of them detected once, and 25% to 35% sits in the top ten. The specimen sequenced was blood. The sequence derives from a man aged 25 to 40 in good health. The genes are TRBV30 and TRBJ1-1; D remains ambiguous. The CDR3 DNA is TGTGCCTGGAGTGTAGTGGGGATGAACACTGAAGCTTTCTTT. Its translation: CAWSVVGMNTEAFF.